This TCR beta chain was sequenced for a study of CDR3 diversity in severe acne. Trimming took off 5 bases at V and 6 bases at J, with 20 bases between the two ends. The CDR3 is made up of 16 amino acids. In this sample, this clonotype turned up a few times. TCRdb processed the PCR reads anew with MiXCR; each CDR3 protein has one entry. The sample records 84,000 or so distinct CDR3 sequences, around 50% being singletons. This TCR came from a male donor in good health, serving as a control. Sequenced: blood. The rearrangement joins TRBV12-3 or TRBV12-4 to TRBJ1-5; TRBD1 might be the D (6 bases). The CDR3 nucleotides read TGTGCCAGCAGTCCGAGTGGCAGGGGAGGCCCTCAGCCCCAGCATTTT. Translation: CASSPSGRGGPQPQHF.